A single sample gave rise to the 24 T cell receptor beta chains below, sequenced in a study of PD-1 blockade in classical Hodgkin lymphoma. Libraries were prepared by immunoSEQ multiplex PCR; TCRdb keeps only in-frame clonotypes and omits some of them. This sample yields tens of thousands of clones, of which about 92% are seen a single time; around 8.5% belongs to the top ten. Relapses following autologous stem cell transplantation were seen in all patients, with brentuximab vedotin exposure varying. The material sequenced was peripheral blood mononuclear cells (PBMCs), taken at baseline. The receptors stem from a human donor with classical Hodgkin lymphoma.

This sequence joins TRBV4-1 and TRBJ2-7, with D maybe TRBD2 (5 bases). From germline, CDR1 is MGHRA and CDR2 YSYEKL. This CDR3 spans 13 amino acids. Trimming took off 1 base at V and 3 bases at J, with 7 bases between the two ends. CDR3 sequence: CASSQGTDYEQYF. The CDR3 nucleotides are TGCGCCAGCAGCCAAGGGACTGACTACGAGCAGTACTTC.

This chain connects TRBV27 to TRBJ2-1, with no clear D. V shed 1 base and J shed 0 bases, with 7 bases lying between them. The germline V gene has CDR1 MNHEY and CDR2 SMNVEV (reference sequence). This CDR3 is 15 amino acids long. CDR3 residues: CASSLFLSSYNEQFF. DNA of the CDR3: TGTGCCAGCAGTTTATTCCTAAGCTCCTACAATGAGCAGTTCTTC.

The CDR3 protein is CASSFTGGETQYF. The CDR3 nucleotides read TGCGCCAGCAGCTTCACAGGAGGAGAGACCCAGTACTTC. This chain uses TRBV5-1 with TRBJ2-5; D tentatively fits TRBD1 or TRBD2 (5 bases each). V lost 2 bases, J lost 4 bases, and 9 bases lay in between. The germline V gene has CDR1 SGHRS and CDR2 YFSETQ. This CDR3 contains 13 residues.

This chain joins TRBV5-8 and TRBJ1-2; 8 positions agree with TRBD1. V dropped 3 bases and J dropped 3; count of bases not matched to a gene: 4. The CDR3 sequence is 14 residues long. From germline, CDR1 is SGHTS and CDR2 YDEGEE. CDR3 residues: CASSSRGRDYGYTF. The CDR3 coding sequence is TGTGCCAGCAGCTCCAGGGGGCGCGACTATGGCTACACCTTC.

The V and J genes are TRBV7-9 and TRBJ2-1; perhaps TRBD2 as D (6 bases). CDR3 size: 19 residues. V was pared by 2 bases and J by 7 bases, with 27 bases between. Germline lookup yields CDR1 SEHNR and CDR2 FQNEAQ (reference sequence). The DNA of the CDR3 is TGTGCCAGCAGCTTAATGTTCGCTCTCTCGGGACTGAGGGAAAATGAGCAGTTCTTC. It codes for CASSLMFALSGLRENEQFF.

The CDR3 sequence is CATTIDANTGELFF. CDR3 coding DNA: TGTGCCACAACGATCGACGCGAACACCGGGGAGCTGTTTTTT. This chain links TRBV19 with TRBJ2-2, with D uncertain. V was clipped by 10 bases and J by 0 bases, with 12 bases between them. The CDR3 contains 14 residues. Germline V CDR1 and CDR2: LNHDA, SQIVND (reference sequence).

The rearrangement joins TRBV28 to TRBJ2-2; 10 nucleotides line up with TRBD2. This CDR3 spans 15 amino acids. Germline V lookup: CDR1 MDHEN, CDR2 SYDVKM. J was trimmed by 7 bases and V by 3 bases; bases with no gene match: 5. CDR3: CASSLGLAGVGELFF. Here the CDR3 DNA reads TGTGCCAGCAGTTTGGGTCTAGCGGGAGTCGGGGAGCTGTTTTTT. Drawing the rest from reference TRBV28 and TRBJ2-2, the complete variable domain is DVKVTQSSRYLVKRTGEKVFLECVQDMDHENMFWYRQDPGLGLRLIYFSYDVKMKEKGDIPEGYSVSREKKERFSLILESASTNQTSMYLCASSLGLAGVGELFFGEGSRLTVL.

The V gene is TRBV7-9, the J gene TRBJ2-2; D not certain. There are 16 residues in the CDR3. V was trimmed by 2 bases and J by 2 bases, leaving 12 bases between them. The V gene's germline CDR1 is SEHNR and CDR2 FQNEAQ (reference sequence). DNA for the CDR3: TGTGCCAGCAGCTTATTTCCTGGGGATAACACCGGGGAGCTGTTTTTT. Its protein product is CASSLFPGDNTGELFF.

The gene calls are TRBV12-5 and TRBJ1-5; 10 nucleotides agree with TRBD1. V was pared by 6 bases and J by 7 bases, with 9 bases of the junction left unmatched. The CDR3 length is 15 residues. Germline V CDR1 and CDR2: LGHNT, FRNRAP. The DNA for the CDR3 is TGTGCTAGTGGGGAAGGACAGGGGGTGAGGCAGCCCCAGCATTTT. This sequence encodes CASGEGQGVRQPQHF.

CDR3 sequence: CASSIADVATGTAHPYYYEQYF. The CDR3 nucleotides read TGTGCCAGTAGTATAGCGGACGTAGCAACCGGGACTGCGCACCCCTACTACTACGAGCAGTACTTC. This sequence joins TRBV19 and TRBJ2-7; tentative D call: TRBD2 (6 bases). From germline, CDR1 is LNHDA and CDR2 SQIVND (reference sequence). The CDR3 totals 22 residues. V was trimmed by 1 base and J by 3 bases, leaving 34 bases between them.

The chain links TRBV10-3 to TRBJ2-4; D is unresolved. Germline CDR1 is ENHRY and CDR2 is SYGVKD. The CDR3 contains 13 residues. V gave up 3 bases and J gave up 1 base, with 4 bases separating them. As DNA, the CDR3 is TGTGCCATCAGTGATTTTGCCAAAAACATTCAGTACTTC. Translating gives CAISDFAKNIQYF.

V gene TRBV27 combines with J gene TRBJ2-4; D is ambiguous. The CDR3 covers 15 residues. V lost 6 bases and J lost 7, with 19 bases in between. Germline V gene data show CDR1 as MNHEY and CDR2 as SMNVEV (reference sequence). The CDR3 loop reads CASSPGLTGLNIQYF. The CDR3 region has the DNA TGTGCCAGCAGCCCAGGTTTAACCGGCCTGAACATTCAGTACTTC.

This chain connects TRBV2 to TRBJ1-5; TRBD1 is a possible D gene (6 bases). This CDR3 comprises 14 residues. Trimming left V 4 bases short and J 5 bases short, with 12 bases between. The germline gives CDR1 SNHLY, CDR2 FYNNEI. The DNA of the CDR3 is TGTGCCAGCAGTGTCGGACAGTTGTATCAGCCCCAGCATTTT. It encodes CASSVGQLYQPQHF.

V is TRBV6-5 and J is TRBJ2-3; 9 positions agree with TRBD2. This CDR3 is 16 amino acids long. Looked up from germline, CDR1 is MNHEY and CDR2 is SVGAGI. The J segment lost 2 bases and the V segment lost 0 bases, leaving 3 bases of the junction unmatched. Here the CDR3 DNA reads TGTGCCAGCAGTTACTCGCTAGCGGGGTTCACAGATACGCAGTATTTT. Translation gives CASSYSLAGFTDTQYF.

The V and J genes are TRBV4-2 and TRBJ2-7; D is undetermined. Per the germline V gene, CDR1 is LGHNA and CDR2 is YNFKEQ. There are 14 residues in the CDR3. Trimming removed 1 base from V and 3 bases from J, with 10 bases in between. CDR3 amino acids: CASSQGRSLYEQYF. In DNA form, the CDR3 reads TGTGCCAGCAGCCAAGGCCGTAGCCTCTACGAGCAGTACTTC.

The chain links TRBV5-1 to TRBJ1-5; D perhaps matches TRBD1 (6 bases). V lost 4 bases to trimming and J lost 0 bases, with 11 bases between them. The CDR3 covers 15 residues. From germline, CDR1 is SGHRS and CDR2 YFSETQ. CDR3 in amino acids: CASSPGGASNQPQHF. CDR3 in DNA: TGCGCCAGCAGCCCCGGGGGGGCTAGCAATCAGCCCCAGCATTTT.

The rearrangement links TRBV28 to TRBJ2-7; TRBD2 matches at 7 bases. This CDR3 comprises 16 residues. The germline gives CDR1 MDHEN, CDR2 SYDVKM. V gave up 3 bases and J gave up 2 bases; unmatched junction bases: 10. CDR3 sequence (DNA): TGTGCCAGCAGTTTCCCGTCGGCTAGCGGTCCCTACGAGCAGTACTTC. It is translated as CASSFPSASGPYEQYF.

This sequence joins TRBV5-1 and TRBJ2-5; 10 positions agree with TRBD2. CDR3 length equals 17 residues. V lost 0 bases to trimming and J lost 2 bases; unmatched junction nucleotides: 7. Per the germline V gene, CDR1 is SGHRS and CDR2 is YFSETQ. This CDR3 reads CASSLAGLAGEQETQYF. Here the CDR3 DNA reads TGCGCCAGCAGCTTGGCCGGCCTAGCGGGAGAACAAGAGACCCAGTACTTC. Variable domain in full (rest from reference TRBV5-1 and TRBJ2-5): KAGVTQTPRYLIKTRGQQVTLSCSPISGHRSVSWYQQTPGQGLQFLFEYFSETQRNKGNFPGRFSGRQFSNSRSEMNVSTLELGDSALYLCASSLAGLAGEQETQYFGPGTRLLVL.

The rearrangement links TRBV14 to TRBJ2-4; D is undetermined. Germline CDR1 SGHDN, CDR2 FVKESK. V was pared by 1 base and J by 0 bases, with 13 bases between. The CDR3 runs to 17 residues. CDR3 nucleotide sequence: TGTGCCAGCAGCCAAGGTGTGGGGTCTGGAGCCAAAAACATTCAGTACTTC. Protein sequence: CASSQGVGSGAKNIQYF. Full variable domain (outside the CDR3, taken from reference TRBV14 and TRBJ2-4): EAGVTQFPSHSVIEKGQTVTLRCDPISGHDNLYWYRRVMGKEIKFLLHFVKESKQDESGMPNNRFLAERTGGTYSTLKVQPAELEDSGVYFCASSQGVGSGAKNIQYFGAGTRLSVL.

The rearrangement joins TRBV19 to TRBJ2-7; 11 bases align to TRBD2. The V segment lost 7 bases and the J segment 6 bases; nucleotides outside the gene matches: 5. This CDR3 has 13 amino acids. Germline V gene lookup returns CDR1 LNHDA and CDR2 SQIVND (reference sequence). Written as DNA, the CDR3 is TGTGCCAGTAAAACCGGGACTAGCGGCGAGCAGTACTTC. The encoded protein is CASKTGTSGEQYF. The entire variable domain, with the rest obtained from reference TRBV19 and TRBJ2-7, is as follows: DGGITQSPKYLFRKEGQNVTLSCEQNLNHDAMYWYRQDPGQGLRLIYYSQIVNDFQKGDIAEGYSVSREKKESFPLTVTSAQKNPTAFYLCASKTGTSGEQYFGPGTRLTVT.

This chain joins TRBV7-6 and TRBJ1-3; D is unresolved. CDR1 is SGHVS and CDR2 is FNYEAQ in the germline V gene. This CDR3 is built from 13 residues. V lost 3 bases to trimming and J lost 4 bases, with 7 bases between them. CDR3 residues: CASSFGVGNTIYF. CDR3 bases: TGTGCCAGCAGCTTCGGGGTCGGAAACACCATATATTTT.

V usage is TRBV27 and J usage is TRBJ2-1; D not resolved. The CDR3 spans 16 residues. The germline V gene has CDR1 MNHEY and CDR2 SMNVEV (reference sequence). Deletions cut 3 bases from V and 4 bases from J, with 16 bases between. The DNA of the CDR3 is TGTGCCAGCAGTTTTGAGAGGAACTTCGGGTACAATGAGCAGTTCTTC. This gives the protein CASSFERNFGYNEQFF.

The rearrangement links TRBV30 to TRBJ1-2; 7 bases are shared with TRBD1. Germline V gives CDR1 GTSNPN, CDR2 SVGIG (reference sequence). CDR3 size: 19 residues. Germline trimming cut 4 bases from V and 3 bases from J; bases unmatched to any gene: 23. CDR3 DNA: TGTGCCTGGATCTCCCGCCTGCTGAGGACAGGACCGACCGACTATGGCTACACCTTC. This codes for CAWISRLLRTGPTDYGYTF. Supplemented by reference TRBV30 and TRBJ1-2, the full variable domain reads SQTIHQWPATLVQPVGSPLSLECTVEGTSNPNLYWYRQAAGRGLQLLFYSVGIGQISSEVPQNLSASRPQDRQFILSSKKLLLSDSGFYLCAWISRLLRTGPTDYGYTFGSGTRLTVV.

This chain joins TRBV4-2 and TRBJ1-1; no reliable D call. V lost 1 base and J lost 0, with 6 bases in between. There are 14 residues in the CDR3. From germline, CDR1 is LGHNA and CDR2 YNFKEQ. The CDR3 loop reads CASSQVSLNTEAFF. For the CDR3, the DNA is TGTGCCAGCAGCCAAGTCTCTCTGAACACTGAAGCTTTCTTT.